The present T cell receptor (beta chain) was sequenced within a study of response to subunit inactivated influenza vaccine. This clonotype was found a few times. Losses at the gene ends were 6 bases for V and 1 base for J; bases not matched to a gene: 4. CDR3 length: 14 amino acids. From germline, CDR1 is MNHNS and CDR2 SASEGT. TCRdb re-analysed the RT-PCR reads in MiXCR, keeping a single row per CDR3 protein. The profile shows about 540,000 distinct CDR3 sequences, roughly 23% of them singletons. These data also formed part of another study, on T cells expressing NK-cell markers. From that second work: The authors generated TCR beta cDNA through 5'RACE template switching with UMIs.

This specimen was CD4+ T cells sorted from PBMCs, taken approximately 12 days after vaccination. This chain links TRBV6-1 with TRBJ2-7; 9 nucleotides align to TRBD1. This receptor was identified in a man in his forties or fifties who received an inactivated influenza vaccine. CDR3 region: CASSGTGNSYEQYF. CDR3 nucleotide sequence: TGTGCCAGCAGCGGGACAGGGAATTCCTACGAGCAGTACTTC.